Presented here are 11 T cell receptor beta chains from one specimen sequenced in a study of OX40 agonist ivuxolimab in advanced cancers. Sequenced by immunoSEQ multiplex PCR; TCRdb stores in-frame clones only, minus some. The data hold over 65,000 clones, with around 86% observed a single time. Sequencing was performed on CD4+ or CD8+ T cells sorted from blood, taken in a trial of the OX40 agonist ivuxolimab. These receptors were taken from an adult with an advanced solid tumor such as melanoma, head and neck, liver or kidney cancer.

The V call is TRBV6-1, the J call TRBJ1-1, with 8 bases matching TRBD1. This CDR3 region has 13 residues. Unmatched junction bases numbered 3, after V lost 8 bases and J lost 1 base. Looked up from germline, CDR1 is MNHNS and CDR2 is SASEGT. This chain's CDR3 is CASARGRNTEAFF. The CDR3 DNA reads as TGTGCCAGCGCCAGGGGGCGGAACACTGAAGCTTTCTTT.

This rearrangement joins TRBV5-1 to TRBJ1-2; D gene ambiguous. Germline-derived CDR1 and CDR2 are SGHRS and YFSETQ. Trimming pared 0 bases from V and 7 bases from J, leaving 13 bases between. This CDR3 comprises 14 residues. The CDR3 sequence: CASSLAFRDGGYTF. The CDR3, as DNA: TGCGCCAGCAGCTTGGCCTTTAGGGATGGTGGCTACACCTTC.

The genes are TRBV18 and TRBJ1-2; possible D gene TRBD1, 5 bases. The CDR3 consists of 14 residues. Germline lookup yields CDR1 KGHSH and CDR2 LQKENI. V was shortened by 3 bases and J by 6 bases, with 14 bases between the two germline ends. The DNA of the CDR3 is TGTGCCAGCTCACCCTCCGGGACGGTCAATGGCTACACCTTC. This codes for CASSPSGTVNGYTF.

The J gene is TRBJ1-1, the V gene TRBV28; D remains ambiguous. The CDR3 extends over 13 amino acids. CDR1 MDHEN and CDR2 SYDVKM come from the germline V gene. With 5 bases removed from V and 0 bases from J, the gap between germline ends came to 7 bases. The CDR3: CASSARMNTEAFF. CDR3 in DNA: TGTGCCAGCAGTGCCCGTATGAACACTGAAGCTTTCTTT.

J is TRBJ2-1 and V is TRBV7-2; TRBD2 matches 9 bases. V shed 8 bases, J shed 9 bases, and the junction held 11 bases outside the gene matches. Germline V gene lookup returns CDR1 SGHTA and CDR2 FQGNSA. The CDR3 sequence is 14 residues long. DNA for the CDR3: TGTGCCAGCGGGCTGGGACTAGCTCGATCTGAGCAGTTCTTC. It translates to CASGLGLARSEQFF.

V gene TRBV29-1 combines with J gene TRBJ1-4, with D uncertain. The CDR3 totals 13 residues. Germline V gene data show CDR1 as SQVTM and CDR2 as ANQGSEA. DNA of the CDR3: TGCGGAGGGTCTAAAGCCGCTAATGAAAAACTGTTTTTT. Encoded protein: CGGSKAANEKLFF.

This chain links TRBV19 with TRBJ2-1, with 7 nucleotides matching TRBD1. The CDR3 extends over 14 amino acids. Trimming cost V 7 bases and J 9 bases; bases outside gene matches: 12. Germline V CDR1 and CDR2: LNHDA, SQIVND (reference sequence). DNA for the CDR3: TGTGCCAGTAAAGCAGGGGGAGACGCCGGTGAGCAGTTCTTC. It is translated as CASKAGGDAGEQFF. Supplemented by reference TRBV19 and TRBJ2-1, the full variable domain reads DGGITQSPKYLFRKEGQNVTLSCEQNLNHDAMYWYRQDPGQGLRLIYYSQIVNDFQKGDIAEGYSVSREKKESFPLTVTSAQKNPTAFYLCASKAGGDAGEQFFGPGTRLTVL.

The chain is built from TRBV28 and TRBJ2-7; maybe TRBD1 (5 bases). The ends were cut back, 3 bases at V and 0 bases at J, with 12 bases in the middle. Germline CDR1 MDHEN, CDR2 SYDVKM. There are 15 residues in the CDR3. CDR3 sequence (DNA): TGTGCCAGCAGTTTGGTCGTGGACAACTCCTACGAGCAGTACTTC. Translation: CASSLVVDNSYEQYF.

This chain links TRBV23-1 with TRBJ2-1; a weak D match, TRBD2 (5 bases). TRBV23-1 is given ORF status, its function remaining uncertain. The germline V and J ends were trimmed by 7 bases and 4 bases, with 14 bases remaining between them. This CDR3 spans 14 amino acids. This chain's CDR3 is CASTLSGGYNEQFF. DNA of the CDR3: TGCGCCAGCACCCTATCCGGCGGGTACAATGAGCAGTTCTTC.

This sequence joins TRBV13 and TRBJ1-5; no clear D. Germline CDR1 and CDR2: PRHDT and FYEKMQ (reference sequence). V was clipped by 0 bases and J by 3 bases, with 6 bases between them. There are 14 residues in the CDR3. CDR3 DNA: TGTGCCAGCAGCTTAGGCCTCACCAATCAGCCCCAGCATTTT. It codes for CASSLGLTNQPQHF.

This chain links TRBV5-1 with TRBJ2-3, with D tentatively TRBD1 or TRBD2 (5 bases each). In germline, CDR1 is SGHRS, CDR2 YFSETQ. The ends were cut back, 6 bases at V and 6 bases at J, with 23 bases in the middle. The length of the CDR3 is 16 residues. This chain's CDR3 is CASTPEAVGAGDTQYF. The DNA for the CDR3 is TGCGCCAGCACTCCGGAGGCCGTAGGGGCAGGGGATACGCAGTATTTT.